This is a list of T cell receptor beta chains from one sample in a study of neoadjuvant nivolumab and ipilimumab in lung cancer. Clones were sequenced by immunoSEQ multiplex PCR, and TCRdb holds only the in-frame ones, with some missing. Of 8,000 to 10,000 clones listed, 70% to 80% were seen once; the top ten hold roughly 3.2%. The sample was tumor tissue, taken after neoadjuvant nivolumab, alone or with ipilimumab, at or shortly before surgery. The receptors derive from an adult with non-small cell lung cancer. Each CDR3 is given with its conserved first and last residue.

V,length,CDR3
TRBV30,14,CAWSVRSTAYGYTF
TRBV19,17,CASSIRSWDRGDGELFF
TRBV7-2,15,CASSRSTGENLEQYF
TRBV7-9,11,CASSTRGEQFF
TRBV6-5,16,CASSYSGTGDSYEQYF
TRBV10-3,13,CAISGGSYNEQFF
TRBV4-1,14,CASSHLAGVDEQYF
TRBV4-2,15,CASSQDLAGTDTQYF
TRBV5-1,12,CASSPGSDTQYF
TRBV2,13,CASRGSYYYGYTF
TRBV14,11,CASSQGREQYF
TRBV28,16,CASSLVRVYSNQPQHF
TRBV9,14,CASSLDRVNTEAFF
TRBV4-1,16,CASSHGSSATQETQYF
TRBV18,17,CASHGTSGVLGKNIQYF
TRBV19,14,CASSAAVNTGELFF
TRBV18,15,CASSPSTDNNEKLFF
TRBV28,19,CASSLATPSPPSIPYEQYF
TRBV5-1,14,CASSLDRFNTEAFF